These 17 T cell receptor beta chains were sequenced from one sample in a study of blood T cell repertoires in COVID-19. Sequenced by immunoSEQ multiplex PCR; TCRdb stores in-frame clones only, minus some. Of under 250,000 clones listed, around four fifths are singletons. Specimen: peripheral blood. These receptors all come from a young man who had recovered from COVID-19.

This chain joins TRBV18 and TRBJ2-3, with D perhaps matching TRBD1 (5 bases). Germline CDR1 KGHSH, CDR2 LQKENI. V dropped 3 bases and J dropped 0 bases, with 22 bases sitting between them. The CDR3 has 19 residues. CDR3 in DNA: TGTGCCAGCTCACCTCAGACAGTCTACGTACCCCTTAGCACAGATACGCAGTATTTT. This translates into CASSPQTVYVPLSTDTQYF.

This clone was seen once. The genes are TRBV5-1 and TRBJ2-7; 9 nucleotides agree with TRBD1. Germline CDR1 SGHRS, CDR2 YFSETQ. Trimming removed 4 bases from V and 2 bases from J; junction bases left unmatched: 7. The CDR3 runs to 15 residues. The CDR3 here is CASSPSGTGTYEQYF. The DNA for the CDR3 is TGCGCCAGCAGCCCCTCCGGGACAGGGACCTACGAGCAGTACTTC.

This clone occurred once. CDR3 residues: CATSDNFSYTF. As DNA, the CDR3 is TGTGCCACCAGCGACAATTTTAGCTACACCTTC. The genes are TRBV24-1 and TRBJ1-2; D is uncertain. V lost 7 bases and J lost 9, with 11 bases in between. The CDR3 is 11 residues long. Germline CDR1 reads KGHDR; CDR2 reads SFDVKD.

V and J are TRBV4-1 and TRBJ2-1; 11 bases line up with TRBD2. Germline CDR1 reads MGHRA; CDR2 reads YSYEKL. The V gene end was trimmed by 4 bases and the J gene end by 0 bases; junction bases not matched to a gene: 14. The CDR3 loop spans 20 amino acids. The CDR3 is CASSPRVASGGSSSYNEQFF. The CDR3 DNA is TGCGCCAGCAGCCCTCGAGTAGCTAGCGGGGGGTCTAGCTCCTACAATGAGCAGTTCTTC.

V is TRBV12-3 or TRBV12-4 and J is TRBJ1-3; D is perhaps TRBD1 (6 bases). The CDR3 consists of 13 residues. Trimming took off 5 bases at V and 4 bases at J, with 9 bases between the two ends. CDR3 in DNA: TGTGCCAGCAGTGAGACAGGAGGAAACACCATATATTTT. It is translated as CASSETGGNTIYF.

The V call is TRBV5-4, the J call TRBJ1-5, with no clear D. V lost 0 bases and J lost 4, with 8 bases in between. The CDR3 totals 14 residues. The germline CDR1 and CDR2 sequences are SGHNT and YYREEE (reference sequence). CDR3 residues: CASSLGQSNQPQHF. DNA of the CDR3: TGTGCCAGCAGCTTGGGCCAGTCAAATCAGCCCCAGCATTTT.

The chain uses TRBV7-9 and TRBJ2-7, with D possibly matching TRBD2 (5 bases). Germline V lookup: CDR1 SEHNR, CDR2 FQNEAQ (reference sequence). V was trimmed by 7 bases and J by 1 base, leaving 17 bases between them. This CDR3 region has 15 residues. The CDR3 sequence: CASTHGGDGSYEQYF. CDR3 coding DNA: TGTGCCAGCACCCACGGAGGAGACGGATCCTACGAGCAGTACTTC.

This chain links TRBV10-3 with TRBJ1-2; D might be TRBD1 (6 bases). Trimming took 10 bases from V and 5 from J, leaving 26 bases between them. CDR3 length: 16 amino acids. Germline values: CDR1 ENHRY, CDR2 SYGVKD. The CDR3 loop reads CATKGENLERIYGYTF. DNA for the CDR3: TGTGCCACCAAGGGGGAGAATTTAGAACGAATATATGGCTACACCTTC.

The rearrangement uses TRBV7-9 and TRBJ2-5; TRBD2 matches 8 bases. The CDR3 is 17 residues long. Germline values: CDR1 SEHNR, CDR2 FQNEAQ (reference sequence). With 0 bases clipped from V and 5 bases from J, the junction kept 11 bases outside the gene matches. The CDR3 is CASSLAFKRELYETQYF. CDR3 nucleotides: TGTGCCAGCAGCTTAGCATTTAAGCGGGAGTTATATGAGACCCAGTACTTC.

This chain links TRBV12-3 or TRBV12-4 with TRBJ2-3; D is ambiguous. The CDR3 is 12 amino acids. V was pared by 3 bases and J by 5 bases, with 6 bases between. For the CDR3, the DNA is TGTGCCAGCAGTTTTCCCGGAGATACGCAGTATTTT. Protein sequence: CASSFPGDTQYF.

As DNA, the CDR3 is TGTGCCAGTAGCAGGACTAGCGGGGGTGGTACAGATACGCAGTATTTT. As protein: CASSRTSGGGTDTQYF. V gene TRBV19 combines with J gene TRBJ2-3; 13 positions agree with TRBD2. CDR3 length: 16 amino acids. Germline assignment: CDR1 LNHDA and CDR2 SQIVND (reference sequence). J gave up 3 bases and V 6 bases, and 6 bases lay outside the gene matches.

The chain recombines TRBV7-9 with TRBJ2-1; TRBD1 matches at 9 bases. CDR3 length: 16 residues. J lost 5 bases, V lost 6 bases, and 11 bases had no gene match. Germline lookup yields CDR1 SEHNR and CDR2 FQNEAQ (reference sequence). Written as DNA, the CDR3 is TGTGCCAGCAGTAGGGGAGGACAGGGGCTAAACAATGAGCAGTTCTTC. Protein product: CASSRGGQGLNNEQFF.

The chain couples TRBV12-3 or TRBV12-4 to TRBJ2-7; the D gene is possibly TRBD1 (5 bases). V lost 6 bases and J lost 1, with 7 bases in between. The CDR3 contains 12 residues. CDR3 nucleotide sequence: TGTGCCAGCAGAGGGGATTCCTACGAGCAGTACTTC. Translated: CASRGDSYEQYF.

The chain carries TRBV9 and TRBJ1-1; 9 bases map to TRBD1. Trimming at V came to 3 bases and at J to 9 bases, leaving 15 bases not matched to a gene. Germline V gene lookup returns CDR1 SGDLS and CDR2 YYNGEE. This CDR3 has 16 residues. The CDR3 nucleotides are TGTGCCAGCAGCGAAGGGGTGGGAAACAGGGGGCTAAAAGCTTTCTTT. As protein: CASSEGVGNRGLKAFF.

The chain uses TRBV6-1 and TRBJ2-7; D call uncertain. CDR1 is MNHNS, CDR2 SASEGT, per germline. CDR3 length: 13 amino acids. V gave up 3 bases and J gave up 1 base, with 7 bases separating them. The CDR3 region is CASSDRISYEQYV. The CDR3 DNA is TGTGCCAGCAGTGACAGAATTTCCTACGAGCAGTACGTC.

This clone was observed a few times. The DNA for the CDR3 is TGTGCCAGCAGTCGCGACAGGGTCTCCTACGAGCAGTACTTC. It encodes CASSRDRVSYEQYF. V is TRBV6-5 and J is TRBJ2-7; 7 nucleotides align to TRBD1. This CDR3 region has 14 residues. CDR1 is MNHEY and CDR2 is SVGAGI in the germline V gene. The V and J ends lost 5 bases and 0 bases, in that order; junction bases with no gene match: 4.

V is TRBV4-1 and J is TRBJ1-1; no clear D. The germline V and J ends were trimmed by 1 base and 1 base, with 7 bases remaining between them. Germline V lookup: CDR1 MGHRA, CDR2 YSYEKL. The CDR3 loop spans 14 amino acids. The CDR3 sequence is CASSQVSGNTEAFF. The CDR3 DNA is TGCGCCAGCAGCCAAGTATCGGGGAACACTGAAGCTTTCTTT.